The sequence of this T cell receptor (beta chain) was determined in a study of response to subunit inactivated influenza vaccine. CDR3 length: 15 residues. From germline, CDR1 is SGHTA and CDR2 FQGNSA. Trimming left V 2 bases short and J 9 bases short, with 17 bases between. A few counts support this clonotype. TCRdb analysed the RT-PCR reads with MiXCR anew, one entry per CDR3 protein. The profile shows 450,000 to 550,000 distinct CDR3 sequences, 25% of them singletons. The chain joins TRBV7-2 to TRBJ2-1, with no clear D. The starting material was CD4+ T cells sorted from PBMCs, obtained 5 to 6 days after vaccination. The clonotype originates from a man aged 45-60 years who received an inactivated influenza vaccine. CDR3 DNA: TGTGCCAGCAGCTTATTTCCTGGCGAGGCTAGTGAGCAGTTCTTC. Translation: CASSLFPGEASEQFF.